This entry describes one T cell receptor (beta chain). This entry comes from a study of cytomegalovirus exposure and HLA in healthy donors. Per germline, CDR1 SEHNR and CDR2 FQNEAQ (reference sequence). The CDR3 sequence is 14 residues long. V dropped 5 bases and J dropped 5; count of bases not matched to a gene: 6. Researchers ran the PCR with 60 Vbeta and 13 Jbeta primers. Measured with immunoSEQ multiplex PCR; TCRdb has only the in-frame clones, and not every one. The top ten clones hold under 2% of a sample with some 200,000 clones, approximately 85% of them seen once. The chain couples TRBV7-9 to TRBJ2-3, with 8 bases aligning to TRBD1. The sequence came from a girl between 10 and 17 years old in good health and CMV-seropositive. Sequences were obtained from PBMCs. The CDR3 sequence: CASSRSTGGDTQYF. The DNA of the CDR3 is TGTGCCAGCAGCCGATCTACAGGGGGAGATACGCAGTATTTT.